One sample yielded the 6 T cell receptor beta chains listed below, sequenced in a study of technical replicates of blood from a handful of donors. Clones were sequenced by immunoSEQ multiplex PCR, and TCRdb holds only the in-frame ones, with some missing. The repertoire includes 70,000 to 95,000 clones, roughly 94% of them detected once, and 0.2% to 0.3% sits in the top ten. The specimen was T cells isolated from PBMCs. These receptors came from a human donor in good health.

The genes are TRBV4-1 and TRBJ1-2; 9 bases agree with TRBD1. Germline CDR1 MGHRA, CDR2 YSYEKL. Losses at the gene ends were 2 bases for V and 4 bases for J; bases not matched to a gene: 2. CDR3 length equals 14 residues. CDR3 sequence: CASSQPGQGYGYTF. CDR3 nucleotide sequence: TGCGCCAGCAGCCAACCGGGACAGGGCTATGGCTACACCTTC.

The chain employs TRBV6-6 and TRBJ1-1; 7 positions agree with TRBD1. The CDR3 is 14 amino acids. Germline V gene data show CDR1 as MNHNY and CDR2 as SVGAGI (reference sequence). With 0 bases clipped from V and 6 bases from J, the junction kept 4 bases outside the gene matches. The CDR3 coding sequence is TGTGCCAGCAGTTACTCTGGGGACAGCGCTGAAGCTTTCTTT. This sequence encodes CASSYSGDSAEAFF.

The gene calls are TRBV6-1 and TRBJ1-5, with D perhaps matching TRBD1 (5 bases). Germline lookup yields CDR1 MNHNS and CDR2 SASEGT. The V gene lost 3 bases and the J gene lost 2 bases, with 23 bases spanning the gap. This CDR3 comprises 19 residues. Written as DNA, the CDR3 is TGTGCCAGCAGTGATGATGGCCGACGGGGGAGGGGTGGCAATCAGCCCCAGCATTTT. This sequence encodes CASSDDGRRGRGGNQPQHF.

CDR3 sequence (DNA): TGTGCCAGTAGTAGAGCTTATACTGAAGCTTTCTTT. Translation gives CASSRAYTEAFF. The chain joins TRBV19 to TRBJ1-1; D not certain. CDR1 LNHDA and CDR2 SQIVND come from the germline V gene (reference sequence). The germline V and J ends were trimmed by 4 bases and 5 bases, with 8 bases remaining between them. This CDR3 is built from 12 residues.

The count of this clone is one. The gene calls are TRBV5-1 and TRBJ2-3; TRBD1 matches 9 bases. The germline gives CDR1 SGHRS, CDR2 YFSETQ. The ends lost 6 bases at V and 1 base at J; junction bases unmatched: 3. This CDR3 is built from 14 residues. The CDR3 loop reads CASTGTGRTDTQYF. The CDR3 region has the DNA TGCGCCAGCACCGGGACAGGGCGCACAGATACGCAGTATTTT. The variable domain in full, completed from reference TRBV5-1 and TRBJ2-3, reads KAGVTQTPRYLIKTRGQQVTLSCSPISGHRSVSWYQQTPGQGLQFLFEYFSETQRNKGNFPGRFSGRQFSNSRSEMNVSTLELGDSALYLCASTGTGRTDTQYFGPGTRLTVL.

There are a few counts of this clone. This rearrangement joins TRBV7-2 to TRBJ2-7, with 7 nucleotides matching TRBD2. Trimming took 8 bases from V and 5 from J; bases not matched to a gene: 9. The CDR3 length is 13 residues. Germline values: CDR1 SGHTA, CDR2 FQGNSA. The CDR3 loop reads CASAEPRGNEQYF. DNA of the CDR3: TGTGCCAGCGCTGAACCGCGGGGGAACGAGCAGTACTTC.